This record looks at one TCR beta chain sequence and its context. The antigen is undetermined. This entry comes from a study of OX40 agonist ivuxolimab in advanced cancers. Study in general: Ivuxolimab, which patients received intravenously every 2 weeks, was dosed at 0.01 to 10 mg/kg. Every patient in dose escalation had hepatocellular carcinoma, melanoma, renal cell or head and neck cancer. From roughly 20 to 85 years was the age range, with a mean of about 56 years, and about 83% were male.

General observations from the study: Expanded clones were, on average, more numerous among CD8+ T cells than CD4+.

TCRdb keeps only in-frame clones here, not all; method: immunoSEQ multiplex PCR. The sample lists 70,000 to 95,000 clones; around 88% were seen once. Here the sequenced sample was CD4+ or CD8+ T cells sorted from blood, taken in a trial of the OX40 agonist ivuxolimab. The receptor comes from an adult with an advanced solid tumor such as melanoma, head and neck, liver or kidney cancer.

The DNA for the CDR3 is TGTGCCAGCTCACCATCGGGAAAGCCGGGCTACACCTTC. The encoded protein is CASSPSGKPGYTF. This sequence joins TRBV18 and TRBJ1-2; D uncertain. Trimming removed 2 bases at V and 8 bases at J, with 12 bases between. The CDR3 is 13 amino acids. Germline values: CDR1 KGHSH, CDR2 LQKENI. The full variable domain, its missing parts supplied by reference TRBV18 and TRBJ1-2, is NAGVMQNPRHLVRRRGQEARLRCSPMKGHSHVYWYRQLPEEGLKFMVYLQKENIIDESGMPKERFSAEFPKEGPSILRIQQVVRGDSAAYFCASSPSGKPGYTFGSGTRLTVV.